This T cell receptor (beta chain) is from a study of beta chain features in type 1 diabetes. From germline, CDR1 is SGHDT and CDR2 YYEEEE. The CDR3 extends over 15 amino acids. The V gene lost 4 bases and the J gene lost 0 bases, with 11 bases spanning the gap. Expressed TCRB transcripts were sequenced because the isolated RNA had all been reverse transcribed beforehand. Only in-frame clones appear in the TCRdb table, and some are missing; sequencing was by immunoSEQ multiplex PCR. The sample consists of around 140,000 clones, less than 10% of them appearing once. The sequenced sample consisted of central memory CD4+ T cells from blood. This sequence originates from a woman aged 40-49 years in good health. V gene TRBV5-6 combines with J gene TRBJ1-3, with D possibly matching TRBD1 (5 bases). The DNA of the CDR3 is TGTGCCAGCAGCCCACGGAGGGGCTCTGGAAACACCATATATTTT. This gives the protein CASSPRRGSGNTIYF. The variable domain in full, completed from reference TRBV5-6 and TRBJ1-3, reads DAGVTQSPTHLIKTRGQQVTLRCSPKSGHDTVSWYQQALGQGPQFIFQYYEEEERQRGNFPDRFSGHQFPNYSSELNVNALLLGDSALYLCASSPRRGSGNTIYFGEGSWLTVV.